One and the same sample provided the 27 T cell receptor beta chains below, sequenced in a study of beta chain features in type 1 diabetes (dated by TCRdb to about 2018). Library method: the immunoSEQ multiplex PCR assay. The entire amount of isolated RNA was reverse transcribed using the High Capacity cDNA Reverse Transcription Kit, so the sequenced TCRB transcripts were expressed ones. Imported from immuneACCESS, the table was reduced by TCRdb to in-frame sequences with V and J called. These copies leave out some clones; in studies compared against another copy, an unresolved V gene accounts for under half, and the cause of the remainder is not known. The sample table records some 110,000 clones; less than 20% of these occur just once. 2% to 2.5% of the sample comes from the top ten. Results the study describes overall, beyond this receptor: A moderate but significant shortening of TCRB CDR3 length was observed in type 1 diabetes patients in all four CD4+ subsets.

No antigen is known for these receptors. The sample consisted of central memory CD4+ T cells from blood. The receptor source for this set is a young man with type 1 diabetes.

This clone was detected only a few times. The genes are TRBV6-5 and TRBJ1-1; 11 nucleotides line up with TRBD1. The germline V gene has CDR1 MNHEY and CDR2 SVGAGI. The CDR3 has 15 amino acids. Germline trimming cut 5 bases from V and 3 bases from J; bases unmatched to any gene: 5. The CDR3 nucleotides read TGTGCCAGCAGTGGGACAGGGGGTGTGTACACTGAAGCTTTCTTT. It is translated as CASSGTGGVYTEAFF.

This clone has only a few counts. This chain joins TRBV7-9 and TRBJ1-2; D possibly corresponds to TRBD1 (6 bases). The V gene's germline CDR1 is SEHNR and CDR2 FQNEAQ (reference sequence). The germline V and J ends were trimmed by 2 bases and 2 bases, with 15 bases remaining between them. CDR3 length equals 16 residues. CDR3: CASSLWGTDSNYGYTF. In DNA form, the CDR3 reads TGTGCCAGCAGCTTATGGGGAACGGACAGCAACTATGGCTACACCTTC.

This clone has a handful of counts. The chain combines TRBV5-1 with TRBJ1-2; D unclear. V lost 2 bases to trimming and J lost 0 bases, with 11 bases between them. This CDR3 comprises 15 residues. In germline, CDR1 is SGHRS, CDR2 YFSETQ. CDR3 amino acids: CASSFAEGSNYGYTF. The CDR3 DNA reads TGCGCCAGCAGCTTTGCGGAGGGATCTAACTATGGCTACACCTTC.

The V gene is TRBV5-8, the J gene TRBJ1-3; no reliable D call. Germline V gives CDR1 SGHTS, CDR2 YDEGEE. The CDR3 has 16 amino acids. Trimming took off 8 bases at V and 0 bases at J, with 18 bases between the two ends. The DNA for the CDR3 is TGTGCCAGTGTATTTGAAGCCGGATACTCTGGAAACACCATATATTTT. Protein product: CASVFEAGYSGNTIYF.

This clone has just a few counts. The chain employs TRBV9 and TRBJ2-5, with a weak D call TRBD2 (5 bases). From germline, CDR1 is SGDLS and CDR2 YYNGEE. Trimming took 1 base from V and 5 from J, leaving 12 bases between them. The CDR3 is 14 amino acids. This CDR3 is CASSVTVRGETQYF. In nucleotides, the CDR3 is TGTGCCAGCAGCGTAACGGTGCGCGGGGAGACCCAGTACTTC.

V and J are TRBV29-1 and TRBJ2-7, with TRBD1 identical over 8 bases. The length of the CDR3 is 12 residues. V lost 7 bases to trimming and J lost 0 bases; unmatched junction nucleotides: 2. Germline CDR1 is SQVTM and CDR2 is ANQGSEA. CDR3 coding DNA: TGCAGCGCCGGGACAGGCTCCTACGAGCAGTACTTC. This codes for CSAGTGSYEQYF.

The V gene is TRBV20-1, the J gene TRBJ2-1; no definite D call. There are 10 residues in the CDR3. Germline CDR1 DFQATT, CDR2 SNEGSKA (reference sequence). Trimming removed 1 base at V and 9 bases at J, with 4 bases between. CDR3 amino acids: CSARVGEQFF. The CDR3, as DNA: TGCAGTGCTAGAGTCGGTGAGCAGTTCTTC.

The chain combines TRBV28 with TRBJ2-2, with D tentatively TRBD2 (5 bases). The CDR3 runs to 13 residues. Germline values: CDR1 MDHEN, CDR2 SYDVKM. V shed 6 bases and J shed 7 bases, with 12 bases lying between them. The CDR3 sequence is CASSTRVFGELFF. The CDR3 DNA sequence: TGTGCCAGCAGCACTAGGGTTTTCGGGGAGCTGTTTTTT.

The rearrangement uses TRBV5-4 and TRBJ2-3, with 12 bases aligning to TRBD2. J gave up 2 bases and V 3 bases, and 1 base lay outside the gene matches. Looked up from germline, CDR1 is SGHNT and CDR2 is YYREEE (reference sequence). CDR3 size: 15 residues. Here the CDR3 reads CASSSSGGATDTQYF. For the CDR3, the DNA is TGTGCCAGCAGCTCTAGCGGGGGGGCCACAGATACGCAGTATTTT. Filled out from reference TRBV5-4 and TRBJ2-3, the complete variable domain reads ETGVTQSPTHLIKTRGQQVTLRCSSQSGHNTVSWYQQALGQGPQFIFQYYREEENGRGNFPPRFSGLQFPNYSSELNVNALELDDSALYLCASSSSGGATDTQYFGPGTRLTVL.

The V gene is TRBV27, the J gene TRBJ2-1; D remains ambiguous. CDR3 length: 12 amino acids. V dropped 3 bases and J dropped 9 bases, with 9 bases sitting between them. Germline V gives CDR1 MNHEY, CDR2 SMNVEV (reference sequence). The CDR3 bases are TGTGCCAGCAGTTTCATGAGAGGTGAGCAGTTCTTC. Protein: CASSFMRGEQFF.

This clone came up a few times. Written as DNA, the CDR3 is TGTGCCAGCAGCTTAAGCCCCAGACTAGTGGGTGAGCAGTACTTC. Translation: CASSLSPRLVGEQYF. The rearrangement joins TRBV11-2 to TRBJ2-7; D might be TRBD2 (6 bases). The CDR3 covers 15 residues. From germline, CDR1 is SGHAT and CDR2 FQNNGV. The V and J ends lost 2 bases and 7 bases respectively, with 18 bases between them.

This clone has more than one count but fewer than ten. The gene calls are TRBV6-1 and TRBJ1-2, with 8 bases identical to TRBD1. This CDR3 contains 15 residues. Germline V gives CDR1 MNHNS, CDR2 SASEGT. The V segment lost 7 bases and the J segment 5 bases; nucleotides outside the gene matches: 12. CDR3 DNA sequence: TGTGCCAGCACCCTACAGGGGCAGGGGGCTTATGGCTACACCTTC. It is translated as CASTLQGQGAYGYTF.

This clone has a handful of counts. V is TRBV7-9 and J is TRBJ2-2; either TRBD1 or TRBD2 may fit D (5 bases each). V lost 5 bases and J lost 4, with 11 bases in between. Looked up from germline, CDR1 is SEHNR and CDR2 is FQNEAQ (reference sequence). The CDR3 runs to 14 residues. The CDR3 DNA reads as TGTGCCAGCAGCCCGGGACCGACCACCGGGGAGCTGTTTTTT. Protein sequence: CASSPGPTTGELFF.

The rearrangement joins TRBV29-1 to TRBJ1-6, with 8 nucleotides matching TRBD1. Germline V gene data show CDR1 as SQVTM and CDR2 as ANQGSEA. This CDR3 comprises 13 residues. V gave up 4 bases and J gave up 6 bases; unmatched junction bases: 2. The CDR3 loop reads CSVADRGNSPLHF. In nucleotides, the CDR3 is TGCAGCGTTGCTGACAGGGGTAATTCACCCCTCCACTTT.

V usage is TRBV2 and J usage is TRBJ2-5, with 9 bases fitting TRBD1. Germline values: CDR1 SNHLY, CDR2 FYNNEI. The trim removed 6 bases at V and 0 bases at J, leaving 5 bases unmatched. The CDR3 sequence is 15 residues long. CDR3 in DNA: TGTGCCAGCAGGACCGGACAGGGGTACCAAGAGACCCAGTACTTC. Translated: CASRTGQGYQETQYF. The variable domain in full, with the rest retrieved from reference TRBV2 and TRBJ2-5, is EPEVTQTPSHQVTQMGQEVILRCVPISNHLYFYWYRQILGQKVEFLVSFYNNEISEKSEIFDDQFSVERPDGSNFTLKIRSTKLEDSAMYFCASRTGQGYQETQYFGPGTRLLVL.

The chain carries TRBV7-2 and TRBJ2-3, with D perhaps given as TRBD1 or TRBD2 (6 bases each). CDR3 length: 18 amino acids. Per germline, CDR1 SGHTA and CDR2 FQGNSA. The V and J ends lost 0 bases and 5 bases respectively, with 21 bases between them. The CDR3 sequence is CASSLAGSWGAEGDTQYF. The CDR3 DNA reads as TGTGCCAGCAGCTTAGCTGGATCGTGGGGGGCTGAAGGAGATACGCAGTATTTT.

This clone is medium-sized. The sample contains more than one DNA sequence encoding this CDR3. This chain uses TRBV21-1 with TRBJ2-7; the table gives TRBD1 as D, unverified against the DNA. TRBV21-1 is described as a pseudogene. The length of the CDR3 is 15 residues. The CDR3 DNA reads TGTGCCAGCAAACCACAGGGGCCTCCCCCTAACGAGCAGTACTTC. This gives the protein CASKPQGPPPNEQYF.

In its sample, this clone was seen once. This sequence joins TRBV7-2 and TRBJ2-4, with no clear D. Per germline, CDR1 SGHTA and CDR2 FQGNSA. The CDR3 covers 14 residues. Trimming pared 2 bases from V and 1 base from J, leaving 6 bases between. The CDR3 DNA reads TGTGCCAGCAGCTTAATCGGGGCCAAAAACATTCAGTACTTC. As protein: CASSLIGAKNIQYF.

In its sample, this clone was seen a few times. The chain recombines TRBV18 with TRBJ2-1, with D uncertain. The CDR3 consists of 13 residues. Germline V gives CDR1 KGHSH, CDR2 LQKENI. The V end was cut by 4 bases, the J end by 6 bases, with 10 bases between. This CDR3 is CASSLEEANEQFF. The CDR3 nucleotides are TGTGCCAGCTCACTGGAAGAGGCCAATGAGCAGTTCTTC.

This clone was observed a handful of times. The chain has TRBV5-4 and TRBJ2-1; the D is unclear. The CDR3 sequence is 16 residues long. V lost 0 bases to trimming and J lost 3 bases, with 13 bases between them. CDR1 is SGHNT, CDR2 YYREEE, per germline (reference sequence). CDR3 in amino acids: CASSLGNLGLYNEQFF. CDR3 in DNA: TGTGCCAGCAGCTTGGGTAACTTAGGCCTCTACAATGAGCAGTTCTTC.

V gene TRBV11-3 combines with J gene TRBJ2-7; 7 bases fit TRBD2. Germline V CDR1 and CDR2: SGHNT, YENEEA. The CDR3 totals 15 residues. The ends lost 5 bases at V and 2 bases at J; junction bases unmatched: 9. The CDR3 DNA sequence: TGTGCCAGCAGCCCCGGGCTAGCGGTAACCTACGAGCAGTACTTC. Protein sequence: CASSPGLAVTYEQYF.

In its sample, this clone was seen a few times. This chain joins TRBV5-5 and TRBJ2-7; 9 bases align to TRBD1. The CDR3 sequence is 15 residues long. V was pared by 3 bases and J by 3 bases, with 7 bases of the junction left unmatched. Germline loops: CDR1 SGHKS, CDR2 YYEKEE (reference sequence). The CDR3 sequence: CASSSRTGVIYEQYF. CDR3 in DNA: TGTGCCAGCAGCTCTCGGACAGGGGTTATCTACGAGCAGTACTTC.

CDR3: CASSVFPATGTDTQYF. CDR3 sequence (DNA): TGTGCCAGCAGCGTATTCCCAGCCACCGGTACAGATACGCAGTATTTT. The chain employs TRBV9 and TRBJ2-3; no definite D call. Germline V lookup: CDR1 SGDLS, CDR2 YYNGEE. This CDR3 has 16 amino acids. Trimming pared 1 base from V and 3 bases from J, leaving 15 bases between.

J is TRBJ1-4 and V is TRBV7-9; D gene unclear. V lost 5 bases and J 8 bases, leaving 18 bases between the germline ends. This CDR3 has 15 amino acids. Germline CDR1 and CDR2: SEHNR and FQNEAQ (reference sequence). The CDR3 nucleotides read TGTGCCAGCAGCACCGGACGGATCGAAGGAGAAAAACTGTTTTTT. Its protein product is CASSTGRIEGEKLFF. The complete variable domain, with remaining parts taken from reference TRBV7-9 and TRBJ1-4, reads DTGVSQNPRHKITKRGQNVTFRCDPISEHNRLYWYRQTLGQGPEFLTYFQNEAQLEKSRLLSDRFSAERPKGSFSTLEIQRTEQGDSAMYLCASSTGRIEGEKLFFGSGTQLSVL.

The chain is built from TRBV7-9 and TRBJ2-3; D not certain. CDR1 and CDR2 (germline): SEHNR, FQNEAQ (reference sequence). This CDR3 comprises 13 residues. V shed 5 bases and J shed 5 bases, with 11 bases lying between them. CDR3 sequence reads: CASSPRPGDTQYF. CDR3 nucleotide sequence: TGTGCCAGCAGCCCCCGACCGGGAGATACGCAGTATTTT. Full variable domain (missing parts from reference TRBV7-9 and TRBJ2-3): DTGVSQNPRHKITKRGQNVTFRCDPISEHNRLYWYRQTLGQGPEFLTYFQNEAQLEKSRLLSDRFSAERPKGSFSTLEIQRTEQGDSAMYLCASSPRPGDTQYFGPGTRLTVL.

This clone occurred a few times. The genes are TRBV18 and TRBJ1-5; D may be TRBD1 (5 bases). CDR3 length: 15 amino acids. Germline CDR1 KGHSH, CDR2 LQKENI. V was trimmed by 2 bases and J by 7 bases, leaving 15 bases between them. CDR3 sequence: CASSPNNAGLQPQHF. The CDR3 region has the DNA TGTGCCAGCTCACCAAATAACGCAGGGCTCCAGCCCCAGCATTTT.

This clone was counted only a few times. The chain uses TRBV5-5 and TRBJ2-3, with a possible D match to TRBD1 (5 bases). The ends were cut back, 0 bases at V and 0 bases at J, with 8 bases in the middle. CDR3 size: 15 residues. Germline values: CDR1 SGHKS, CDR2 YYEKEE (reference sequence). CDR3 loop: CASSLEQASTDTQYF. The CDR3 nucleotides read TGTGCCAGCAGCTTGGAACAGGCGAGCACAGATACGCAGTATTTT.